The rows below give T cell receptor beta chains drawn from one sample of a study of CD8 T cells in Susac syndrome. From the immunoSEQ multiplex PCR reads, TCRdb called clonotypes with MiXCR, one entry per CDR3 protein. This table has around 270,000 distinct CDR3 sequences, about nine tenths appearing once. The sequenced sample was CD8+ T cells from PBMCs. The receptors originated from a human donor with multiple sclerosis. Each CDR3 is given with its conserved first and last residue. D genes are given only for firm matches. A row's size may be missing; if present it is once, few, many or a size class.

CASSRVESSETQYF,TGTGCCAGCAGTAGGGTAGAGAGTTCGGAGACCCAGTACTTC,.,.,TRBV12-3/TRBV12-4,TRBJ2-5
CASSVEGSGTNEKLFF,TGTGCCAGCAGCGTAGAAGGGTCGGGTACTAATGAAAAACTGTTTTTT,once,.,TRBV9,TRBJ1-4
CSARENKLGLAVFSRYNEQFF,TGCAGTGCTAGAGAAAATAAATTAGGGCTAGCTGTCTTCTCCCGCTACAATGAGCAGTTCTTC,.,.,TRBV20-1,TRBJ2-1
CSARDIGTQYF,TGCAGTGCTAGAGATATAGGTACGCAGTATTTT,once,.,TRBV20-1,TRBJ2-3
CASSQDQTRNSPLHF,TGTGCCAGCAGCCAAGATCAGACTAGGAATTCACCCCTCCACTTT,.,.,TRBV4-2,TRBJ1-6
CASSQDRVDWSIGSPLHF,TGCGCCAGCAGCCAAGATCGAGTGGACTGGTCGATCGGTTCACCCCTCCACTTT,.,.,TRBV4-3,TRBJ1-6
CASSRRGQNTGELFF,TGTGCCAGCAGCCGTAGGGGACAGAACACCGGGGAGCTGTTTTTT,few,.,TRBV9,TRBJ2-2
CSVGGQPTDTQYF,TGCAGCGTTGGGGGACAGCCCACAGATACGCAGTATTTT,few,TRBD1,TRBV29-1,TRBJ2-3
CASSSTGGEKDEAFF,TGTGCCAGCAGTTCGACAGGGGGCGAAAAAGATGAAGCTTTCTTT,.,TRBD1,TRBV28,TRBJ1-1
CATRTGGYKPFF,TGTGCCACCCGAACAGGGGGGTACAAGCCGTTCTTC,.,TRBD1,TRBV6-5,TRBJ2-1
CSVEVNEQFF,TGCAGCGTTGAAGTGAATGAGCAGTTCTTC,few,.,TRBV29-1,TRBJ2-1
CASSWSRVNEQFF,TGTGCCAGCAGCTGGTCTAGAGTCAATGAGCAGTTCTTC,.,.,TRBV7-9,TRBJ2-1
CSGWTGGPGYTF,TGCAGCGGATGGACAGGGGGACCTGGCTACACCTTC,once,TRBD1,TRBV29-1,TRBJ1-2
CASSYQESTGELFF,TGTGCCAGCAGTTACCAGGAAAGCACCGGGGAGCTGTTTTTT,.,.,TRBV6-2/TRBV6-3,TRBJ2-2
CSVVWGTGELFF,TGCAGCGTTGTGTGGGGCACCGGGGAGCTGTTTTTT,few,.,TRBV29-1,TRBJ2-2
CSARQYTEAFF,TGCAGTGCTAGACAGTACACTGAAGCTTTCTTT,.,.,TRBV20-1,TRBJ1-1
CANEGWGTGTEAFF,TGTGCCAACGAGGGATGGGGGACGGGGACTGAAGCTTTCTTT,.,.,TRBV2,TRBJ1-1
CASSQGGREQYF,TGTGCCAGCAGCCAAGGGGGAAGGGAGCAGTACTTC,few,.,TRBV3-1,TRBJ2-7
CSARDHRVAAPYEQYF,TGCAGTGCTAGGGACCACCGGGTAGCGGCTCCCTACGAGCAGTACTTC,.,.,TRBV20-1,TRBJ2-7
CASSLHSLNTDTQYF,TGTGCCAGCAGCTTACACAGCCTGAACACAGATACGCAGTATTTT,once,.,TRBV7-3,TRBJ2-3
CASSPHRGHEKLFF,TGTGCCAGCAGCCCCCACAGGGGGCATGAAAAACTGTTTTTT,.,TRBD1,TRBV7-9,TRBJ1-4
CSTPEGGLPYGDTQYF,TGCAGTACCCCTGAGGGGGGACTACCCTACGGGGATACGCAGTATTTT,.,.,TRBV20-1,TRBJ2-3
CASSEITSGGKGELFF,TGTGCCAGCAGTGAAATCACTAGCGGGGGGAAAGGGGAGCTGTTTTTT,.,TRBD2,TRBV25-1,TRBJ2-2
CASSTSGTWRTGELFF,TGTGCCAGTAGTACTAGCGGGACATGGAGAACCGGGGAGCTGTTTTTT,.,TRBD2,TRBV19,TRBJ2-2
CAISEPDRGNTDTQYF,TGTGCCATCAGTGAGCCAGACAGGGGCAACACAGATACGCAGTATTTT,once,TRBD1,TRBV10-3,TRBJ2-3
CASAPGANTGELFF,TGTGCCAGCGCTCCGGGGGCCAACACCGGGGAGCTGTTTTTT,few,.,TRBV27,TRBJ2-2
CASSQGSGEIYNEQFF,TGTGCCAGCAGCCAAGGGTCAGGGGAAATCTACAATGAGCAGTTCTTC,.,.,TRBV3-1,TRBJ2-1
CASSYTGEGTEAFF,TGTGCCAGCAGTTACACAGGGGAGGGCACTGAAGCTTTCTTT,few,TRBD1,TRBV6-5,TRBJ1-1
CASSTTGNEAFF,TGCGCCAGCAGCACGACAGGGAATGAAGCTTTCTTT,.,TRBD1,TRBV5-1,TRBJ1-1
CASSLGGQGGQPQHF,TGTGCCAGCAGTTTAGGGGGACAGGGCGGTCAGCCCCAGCATTTT,.,TRBD1,TRBV27,TRBJ1-5